Listed here are 5 T cell receptor beta chains from one sample, sequenced in a study of radiation and T cells in renal cell carcinoma. The repertoire was sequenced with immunoSEQ multiplex PCR; TCRdb's copy has only in-frame clones and lacks some. Of about 60,000 clones listed, 70% to 80% are singletons. Time point defined: blood 2 weeks post-SBRT. Treatment noted: 15 Gy SBRT to primary tumor, nephrectomy 4 weeks later. The material sequenced was blood, taken from a patient whose treatment included radiotherapy and nephrectomy. These receptor sequences come from a man aged 55 to 69 with renal cell carcinoma.

The chain combines TRBV7-8 with TRBJ2-2, with no clear D. CDR1 is SGHVS and CDR2 is FQNEAQ in the germline V gene. Trimming cost V 5 bases and J 0 bases, with 13 bases left between them. The CDR3 extends over 16 amino acids. The CDR3 region has the DNA TGTGCCAGCAGCGAGACCTCTATGGCGAACACCGGGGAGCTGTTTTTT. The encoded protein is CASSETSMANTGELFF.

This chain's CDR3 is CASSRDREETQYF. CDR3 nucleotides: TGTGCCAGCAGCCGCGACAGGGAGGAGACCCAGTACTTC. V and J are TRBV11-2 and TRBJ2-5; TRBD1 agrees at 7 bases. This CDR3 is built from 13 residues. The ends lost 5 bases at V and 5 bases at J; junction bases unmatched: 5. CDR1 SGHAT and CDR2 FQNNGV come from the germline V gene.

This sequence joins TRBV7-9 and TRBJ2-3, with TRBD2 matching over 12 bases. V was clipped by 5 bases and J by 3 bases; unmatched bases: 12. Germline CDR1 is SEHNR and CDR2 is FQNEAQ (reference sequence). This CDR3 region has 18 residues. The DNA for the CDR3 is TGTGCCAGCAGCGCGATCCTCACTAGCGGGGGGCAAACAGATACGCAGTATTTT. Amino acids: CASSAILTSGGQTDTQYF.

The J gene is TRBJ2-7, the V gene TRBV30; D ambiguous. CDR1 GTSNPN and CDR2 SVGIG come from the germline V gene (reference sequence). The CDR3 has 16 amino acids. The V end lost 2 bases, the J end lost 0 bases, and 17 bases lay between the germline ends. The CDR3 loop is CAWSTRRGTSSYEQYF. In nucleotides, the CDR3 is TGTGCCTGGAGTACACGGAGAGGCACAAGCTCCTACGAGCAGTACTTC. The entire variable domain, with the rest obtained from reference TRBV30 and TRBJ2-7, is as follows: SQTIHQWPATLVQPVGSPLSLECTVEGTSNPNLYWYRQAAGRGLQLLFYSVGIGQISSEVPQNLSASRPQDRQFILSSKKLLLSDSGFYLCAWSTRRGTSSYEQYFGPGTRLTVT.

V gene TRBV6-4 combines with J gene TRBJ2-3; 13 bases map to TRBD2. The CDR3 totals 15 residues. Germline V lookup: CDR1 MRHNA, CDR2 SNTAGT. V lost 4 bases to trimming and J lost 4 bases; unmatched junction nucleotides: 2. In DNA, the CDR3 is TGTGCCAGCAGTGTGGGACTAGCGGGATCAGATACGCAGTATTTT. Translating it yields CASSVGLAGSDTQYF.